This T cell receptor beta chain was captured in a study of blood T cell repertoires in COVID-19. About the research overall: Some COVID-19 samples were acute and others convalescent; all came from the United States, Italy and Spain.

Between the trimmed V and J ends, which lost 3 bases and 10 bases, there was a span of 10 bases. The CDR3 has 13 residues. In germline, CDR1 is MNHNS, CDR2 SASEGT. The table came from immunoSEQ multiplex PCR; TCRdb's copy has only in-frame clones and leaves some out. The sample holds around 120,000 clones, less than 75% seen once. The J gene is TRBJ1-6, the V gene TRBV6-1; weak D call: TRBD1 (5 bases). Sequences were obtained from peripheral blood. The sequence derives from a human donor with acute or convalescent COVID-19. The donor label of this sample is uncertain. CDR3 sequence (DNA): TGTGCCAGCAGTGAGAACCAGGGATCACCCCTCCACTTT. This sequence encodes CASSENQGSPLHF.